What follows describes a single T cell receptor beta chain. The data were taken from a study of Ad26.COV2.S vaccination and SARS-CoV-2 variants. For the study at large: Donor got 5x10^10 or 1x10^11 viral particles of Ad26.COV2.S.

Profiling relied on immunoSEQ multiplex PCR, and the TCRdb table lists in-frame clones only, not all of them. The table has some 270,000 clones, roughly nine tenths seen once. CDR1 and CDR2 from the germline V gene are LNHDA and SQIVND (reference sequence). Trimming at V came to 5 bases and at J to 3 bases, leaving 8 bases not matched to a gene. The CDR3 has 18 residues. Treatment specified: 19 received Ad26.COV2.S at low or high dose, single or two shots; roughly five received placebo; per-sample allocation not given. Day 63 following the first vaccine or placebo injection was when the samples were taken.

The chain uses TRBV19 and TRBJ2-6, with 12 bases lining up with TRBD2. This TCR came from a person between 18 and 65 years old who received the Ad26.COV2.S COVID-19 vaccine or a placebo. Material: peripheral blood, obtained in a trial of Ad26.COV2.S vaccine versus placebo. DNA of the CDR3: TGTGCCAGTAGTCTCGCTAGCGGGAGGGCCGGTGGGGCCAACGTCCTGACTTTC. As protein: CASSLASGRAGGANVLTF.